The present T cell receptor (beta chain) was sequenced within a study of CD8+CD57+ T cells in acquired aplastic anemia. Study-level information: Yields of DNA that came from sorted CD4+ and CD8+ cells averaged roughly 3.2 ug.

Template material for TCR beta VDJ and CDR3 profiling consisted of genomic DNA. Each CDR3 protein gets one entry after TCRdb re-called the reads with MiXCR. The data show 80,000 or so distinct CDR3 sequences, about half seen once. In this sample, this clonotype turned up many times. This CDR3 region has 15 residues. CDR1 MNHEY and CDR2 SVGAGI come from the germline V gene. V was pared by 7 bases and J by 1 base, with 9 bases of the junction left unmatched. This chain connects TRBV6-5 to TRBJ1-1; the match to TRBD1 covers 7 bases. Sequencing was done on a sample of sorted CD4+, CD8+, or CD8+CD57+ T cells (not recorded which) from PBMCs. This sequence originates from a human donor in good health, serving as a control. The CDR3 region has the DNA TGTGCCAGCACTTATTCAGGGACAGCGAACACTGAAGCTTTCTTT. It encodes CASTYSGTANTEAFF.